These 18 T cell receptor beta chains originate from one sample sequenced in a study of blood T cell repertoires in COVID-19. The repertoire was sequenced with immunoSEQ multiplex PCR; TCRdb's copy has only in-frame clones and lacks some. Of about 200,000 clones in the sample, 86% are singletons; the top ten hold around 4.5%. The specimen was PBMCs or T cells enriched from blood (not recorded which). The receptors here all came from a woman in her thirties who had been exposed to COVID-19.

The chain is built from TRBV27 and TRBJ1-6; no reliable D call. The CDR3 is 14 amino acids. V lost 1 base and J 6 bases, leaving 7 bases between the germline ends. The germline V gene has CDR1 MNHEY and CDR2 SMNVEV (reference sequence). Here the CDR3 reads CASSLLVSNSPLHF. In DNA form, the CDR3 reads TGTGCCAGCAGTTTATTGGTCAGTAATTCACCCCTCCACTTT.

V gene TRBV19 combines with J gene TRBJ1-2; the D gene is possibly TRBD1 (5 bases). The CDR3 contains 17 residues. The V and J ends lost 0 bases and 2 bases respectively, with 16 bases between them. Germline lookup yields CDR1 LNHDA and CDR2 SQIVND (reference sequence). The CDR3 nucleotides read TGTGCCAGTAGTATAGATCTATGGGGCAGCAAAAACTATGGCTACACCTTC. Translation gives CASSIDLWGSKNYGYTF.

The chain uses TRBV2 and TRBJ1-4; no definite D call. The CDR3 runs 12 residues. Deletions cut 4 bases from V and 7 bases from J, with 7 bases between. Germline V gene lookup returns CDR1 SNHLY and CDR2 FYNNEI. CDR3 residues: CASSVGPEKLFF. CDR3 nucleotide sequence: TGTGCCAGCAGTGTGGGCCCTGAAAAACTGTTTTTT.

The rearrangement joins TRBV4-1 to TRBJ1-2; possibly TRBD1 for D (5 bases). The CDR3 runs to 13 residues. Trimming shortened V by 0 bases and J by 7 bases, and 9 bases separated the two germline ends. The germline V gene has CDR1 MGHRA and CDR2 YSYEKL. CDR3 sequence: CASSQEEGLGYTF. CDR3 nucleotide sequence: TGCGCCAGCAGCCAAGAGGAGGGACTTGGCTACACCTTC.

V gene TRBV19 combines with J gene TRBJ1-1; 7 bases match TRBD1. V was clipped by 5 bases and J by 0 bases; unmatched bases: 9. The CDR3 runs 16 residues. CDR1 LNHDA and CDR2 SQIVND come from the germline V gene (reference sequence). The chain's CDR3 is CASSPGQTFMNTEAFF. The DNA of the CDR3 is TGTGCCAGTAGTCCGGGACAGACATTCATGAACACTGAAGCTTTCTTT.

The rearrangement links TRBV6-5 to TRBJ1-5, with 9 bases that match TRBD1. The CDR3 contains 14 residues. Germline V CDR1 and CDR2: MNHEY, SVGAGI. V lost 6 bases to trimming and J lost 6 bases; unmatched junction nucleotides: 6. CDR3 DNA sequence: TGTGCCAGCAGGCCCAGGACAGGGGTTCAGCCCCAGCATTTT. Translation: CASRPRTGVQPQHF.

V is TRBV27 and J is TRBJ2-7; weak D call: TRBD1 (6 bases). The germline V gene encodes CDR1 MNHEY and CDR2 SMNVEV (reference sequence). V was trimmed by 0 bases and J by 5 bases, leaving 14 bases between them. The CDR3 totals 15 residues. CDR3 protein: CASSLSLQGSDEQYF. The CDR3, as DNA: TGTGCCAGCAGTTTATCTCTCCAGGGGAGCGACGAGCAGTACTTC.

CDR3 residues: CASRGGQIEKLFF. For the CDR3, the DNA is TGTGCCAGCAGAGGAGGACAGATTGAAAAACTGTTTTTT. V gene TRBV10-3 combines with J gene TRBJ1-4, with D possibly TRBD1 on 6 matching bases. Per germline, CDR1 ENHRY and CDR2 SYGVKD. The CDR3 loop spans 13 amino acids. The V gene lost 10 bases and the J gene lost 7 bases, with 16 bases spanning the gap.

The rearrangement links TRBV30 to TRBJ1-4; 9 bases match TRBD1. The CDR3 consists of 14 residues. The J segment lost 6 bases and the V segment lost 5 bases, leaving 7 bases of the junction unmatched. Germline loops: CDR1 GTSNPN, CDR2 SVGIG (reference sequence). As DNA, the CDR3 is TGTGCCTGGTCCGCCGGGACAGGGTATGAAAAACTGTTTTTT. Translation: CAWSAGTGYEKLFF.

The chain has TRBV7-2 and TRBJ2-7; a possible D gene is TRBD2 (6 bases). CDR1 and CDR2 from the germline V gene are SGHTA and FQGNSA. Deletions cut 2 bases from V and 6 bases from J, with 17 bases between. CDR3 length: 15 residues. CDR3 amino acids: CASSLIVIAGIEQYF. The CDR3 region has the DNA TGTGCCAGCAGCTTAATCGTTATTGCGGGGATCGAGCAGTACTTC. Combining the CDR3 with reference TRBV7-2 and TRBJ2-7 gives the whole variable domain GAGVSQSPSNKVTEKGKDVELRCDPISGHTALYWYRQSLGQGLEFLIYFQGNSAPDKSGLPSDRFSAERTGGSVSTLTIQRTQQEDSAVYLCASSLIVIAGIEQYFGPGTRLTVT.

The chain joins TRBV18 to TRBJ2-7, with D perhaps TRBD1 (5 bases). Looked up from germline, CDR1 is KGHSH and CDR2 is LQKENI. The CDR3 loop spans 16 amino acids. Trimming pared 3 bases from V and 2 bases from J, leaving 17 bases between. The CDR3 nucleotides read TGTGCCAGCTCACCCTCCGGACAAGAAGGTCCCTACGAGCAGTACTTC. It codes for CASSPSGQEGPYEQYF.

The V call is TRBV19, the J call TRBJ1-5; possibly TRBD1 for D (5 bases). Germline values: CDR1 LNHDA, CDR2 SQIVND (reference sequence). Between the trimmed V and J ends, which lost 3 bases and 8 bases, there was a span of 11 bases. The CDR3 contains 13 residues. CDR3 DNA sequence: TGTGCCAGTAGTATTGACAGAGGTAAGCCCCAGCATTTT. It yields the protein CASSIDRGKPQHF.

This clone is a singleton in its sample. The chain employs TRBV18 and TRBJ2-7, with a possible D match to TRBD1 (6 bases). The CDR3 has 13 residues. V was cut by 6 bases and J by 1 base, with 10 bases left in between. Germline CDR1 reads KGHSH; CDR2 reads LQKENI. CDR3 protein: CASSRTDSYEQYF. The CDR3 DNA is TGTGCCAGCTCTCGGACAGATTCCTACGAGCAGTACTTC.

V and J are TRBV2 and TRBJ1-2; 9 nucleotides line up with TRBD1. V shed 6 bases, J shed 6 bases, and the junction held 8 bases outside the gene matches. CDR3 size: 14 residues. CDR1 and CDR2 (germline): SNHLY, FYNNEI. For the CDR3, the DNA is TGTGCCAGCAGGGGGGGACAGGGCAGGGATGGCTACACCTTC. It encodes CASRGGQGRDGYTF.

The chain joins TRBV19 to TRBJ2-1; 9 bases match TRBD2. The CDR3 spans 15 residues. V gave up 3 bases and J gave up 8 bases; unmatched junction bases: 8. Germline V gives CDR1 LNHDA, CDR2 SQIVND (reference sequence). The CDR3 bases are TGTGCCAGTAGTATGCCGGGACTAGCAGGGTATGAGCAGTTCTTC. It encodes CASSMPGLAGYEQFF.

The genes are TRBV5-1 and TRBJ2-5; the match to TRBD2 covers 11 bases. J lost 6 bases, V lost 4 bases, and 8 bases had no gene match. The CDR3 runs to 15 residues. CDR1 SGHRS and CDR2 YFSETQ come from the germline V gene. The CDR3 loop is CASSPPTSGAQTQYF. The CDR3 DNA follows: TGCGCCAGCAGCCCGCCGACTAGCGGGGCCCAGACCCAGTACTTC.

The J gene is TRBJ1-4, the V gene TRBV6-5, with D unclear. Per the germline V gene, CDR1 is MNHEY and CDR2 is SVGAGI. V was shortened by 6 bases and J by 5 bases, with 13 bases between the two germline ends. The CDR3 covers 14 residues. The CDR3, as DNA: TGTGCCAGCAGGCCTGGGCAGCTAAATGAAAAACTGTTTTTT. This codes for CASRPGQLNEKLFF.

The chain has TRBV19 and TRBJ1-5; 8 bases map to TRBD1. The CDR3 sequence is 18 residues long. Unmatched junction bases numbered 12, after V lost 5 bases and J lost 0 bases. Germline CDR1 reads LNHDA; CDR2 reads SQIVND (reference sequence). The DNA of the CDR3 is TGTGCCAGTAGTGCAAGGGGGAAGACAGGGGATAGCAATCAGCCCCAGCATTTT. This codes for CASSARGKTGDSNQPQHF.